These 3 T cell receptor beta chains originate from one sample sequenced in a study of regulatory T cells in long-lasting Graves disease. Building of the TCR beta libraries involved iRepertoire HTBI primers and Arm-PCR of CDR3 regions. A single record per CDR3 protein comes from TCRdb applying MiXCR to the multiplex PCR reads. Of over 300,000 distinct CDR3 sequences in the sample, around 20% were seen once. Documented time point: persistent/refractory GD, antithyroid drugs over 5 years with positive TRAb. Isolated PBMC RNA provided the starting material for the TCR library. The sequencing used peripheral blood mononuclear cells (PBMCs), collected when the disease was refractory, from a patient treated with antithyroid drugs. The receptors originated from a female donor with Graves disease.

This clonotype was detected ten times or more. V usage is TRBV29-1 and J usage is TRBJ1-1; 8 nucleotides align to TRBD1. The CDR3 is 13 residues long. CDR1 is SQVTM and CDR2 is ANQGSEA in the germline V gene. V was clipped by 2 bases and J by 4 bases; unmatched bases: 3. CDR3 loop: CSVEQGAVTEAFF. The CDR3 region has the DNA TGCAGCGTTGAACAGGGGGCAGTCACTGAAGCTTTCTTT.

This clonotype has ten or more counts. The rearrangement links TRBV7-9 to TRBJ2-5; 7 bases match TRBD2. The CDR3 has 16 amino acids. V shed 2 bases and J 2 bases; nucleotides not matched to a gene: 8. Germline values: CDR1 SEHNR, CDR2 FQNEAQ (reference sequence). CDR3 in amino acids: CASSLTGGGRQETQYF. In nucleotides, the CDR3 is TGTGCCAGCAGCTTAACGGGGGGAGGTCGTCAAGAGACCCAGTACTTC.

Ten or more counts support this clonotype. The chain carries TRBV28 and TRBJ1-2; 9 bases map to TRBD1. In germline, CDR1 is MDHEN, CDR2 SYDVKM. The CDR3 is 14 amino acids. V was pared by 6 bases and J by 7 bases, with 9 bases of the junction left unmatched. As DNA, the CDR3 is TGTGCCAGCAGAACAGGGGGCCGGGGAACTGGCTACACCTTC. Its translation is CASRTGGRGTGYTF.